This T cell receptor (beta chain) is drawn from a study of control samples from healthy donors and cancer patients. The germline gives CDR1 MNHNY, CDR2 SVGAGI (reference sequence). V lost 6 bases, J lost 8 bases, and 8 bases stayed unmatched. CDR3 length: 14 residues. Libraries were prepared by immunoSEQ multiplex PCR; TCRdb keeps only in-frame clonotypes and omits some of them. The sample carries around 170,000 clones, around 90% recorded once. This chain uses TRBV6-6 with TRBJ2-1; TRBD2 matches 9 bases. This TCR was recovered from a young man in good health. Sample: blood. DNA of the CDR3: TGTGCCAGCAGGGCTAGCGGGATTCGGGATGAGCAGTTCTTC. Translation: CASRASGIRDEQFF.